The rows below give T cell receptor beta chains drawn from one sample of a study of cytomegalovirus exposure and HLA in healthy donors. Profiling relied on immunoSEQ multiplex PCR, and the TCRdb table lists in-frame clones only, not all of them. This sample carries roughly 120,000 clones, roughly 68% of them seen once, and the ten largest clones take nearly 0.9%. Sequenced material: PBMCs. The receptors come from a woman aged 25 to 39 in good health and CMV-seronegative. The CDR3 runs from the conserved cysteine through the conserved F or W. D genes are given only for firm matches. Where a row states a size, it is once, few, many or the class of an expanded clone; other rows omit it.

V,J,D,size,DNA,CDR3
TRBV5-1,TRBJ2-7,-,-,TGCGCCAGCAGCTCCCGGGACATCGTTTCCTACGAGCAGTACTTC,CASSSRDIVSYEQYF
TRBV9,TRBJ2-1,TRBD1,-,TGTGCCAGCAGCGTAGGAGGTTGGGGACAGGGGTCCTACAATGAGCAGTTCTTC,CASSVGGWGQGSYNEQFF
TRBV6-6,TRBJ1-4,-,-,TGTGCCAGCAGTTACAGTGGGACGGGGGGGAAAAAACTGTTTTTT,CASSYSGTGGKKLFF
TRBV9,TRBJ1-1,-,-,TGTGCCAGCAGCGTGGGGGGGATTCACACTGAAGCTTTCTTT,CASSVGGIHTEAFF
TRBV5-1,TRBJ2-1,TRBD2,few,TGCGCCAGCAGCTCACCTAGCGGGGCCTACAATGAGCAGTTCTTC,CASSSPSGAYNEQFF
TRBV19,TRBJ2-7,-,-,TGTGCCAGTAGTAGTGCAGATTCCTACGAGCAGTACTTC,CASSSADSYEQYF
TRBV5-5,TRBJ1-3,-,once,TGTGCCAGCATGAGGTGGGCTGGAAACACCATATATTTT,CASMRWAGNTIYF
TRBV7-2,TRBJ1-2,-,few,TGTGCCAGCAGCCGCGCTGGGGGGGTTAACTATGGCTACACCTTC,CASSRAGGVNYGYTF
TRBV28,TRBJ1-5,TRBD1,-,TGTGCCACCTTTCGGGACAGGGGTGACAGCAATCAGCCCCAGCATTTT,CATFRDRGDSNQPQHF
TRBV4-3,TRBJ1-2,-,-,TGCGCCAGCAGCCAAGTAGCAGGAAGCCCCATCCAGGGTGGCTACACCTTC,CASSQVAGSPIQGGYTF
TRBV9,TRBJ1-5,-,-,TGTGCCAGCAGCGTGGAGGGTAGGGATCAGCCCCAGCATTTT,CASSVEGRDQPQHF
TRBV11-3,TRBJ1-3,-,few,TGTGCCAGCAGCTTCGCAGACAGAGACACCATATATTTT,CASSFADRDTIYF
TRBV19,TRBJ1-5,-,-,TGTGCCAGTAGCACATACAGGGATGAAAATCAGCCCCAGCATTTT,CASSTYRDENQPQHF
TRBV29-1,TRBJ1-2,TRBD1,-,TGTAGCGTTCCAAGGACAGGGGCGTCAGTTAACTATGGCTACACCTTC,CSVPRTGASVNYGYTF
TRBV28,TRBJ2-7,-,few,TGTGCCAGCAGTCCAACAATGGGACTCGACTACGAGCAGTACTTC,CASSPTMGLDYEQYF
TRBV19,TRBJ2-1,-,once,TGTGCCAGTAGCCACAGAGCCGGGGATGAGCAGTTCTTC,CASSHRAGDEQFF